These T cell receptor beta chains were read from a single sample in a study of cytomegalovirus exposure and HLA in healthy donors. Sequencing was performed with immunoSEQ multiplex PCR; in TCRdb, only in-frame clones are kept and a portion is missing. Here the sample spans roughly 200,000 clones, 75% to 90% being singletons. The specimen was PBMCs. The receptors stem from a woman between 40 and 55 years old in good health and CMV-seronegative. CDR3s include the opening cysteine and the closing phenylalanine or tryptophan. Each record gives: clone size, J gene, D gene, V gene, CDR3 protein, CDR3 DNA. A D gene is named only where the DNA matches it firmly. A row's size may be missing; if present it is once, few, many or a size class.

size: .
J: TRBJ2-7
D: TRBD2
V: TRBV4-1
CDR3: CASSQDLTLAGVVQYF
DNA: TGCGCCAGCAGCCAAGATTTAACACTAGCGGGAGTTGTGCAGTACTTC

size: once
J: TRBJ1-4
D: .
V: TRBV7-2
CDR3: CASSLANSFNEKLFF
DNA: TGTGCCAGCAGCTTAGCGAACAGCTTTAATGAAAAACTGTTTTTT

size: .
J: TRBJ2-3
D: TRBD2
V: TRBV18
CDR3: CASAGLAGATDTQYF
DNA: TGTGCCAGCGCGGGACTAGCGGGAGCAACAGATACGCAGTATTTT

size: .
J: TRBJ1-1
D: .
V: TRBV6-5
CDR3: CASSYSISRGDTEAFF
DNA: TGTGCCAGCAGTTACTCGATAAGCAGGGGTGACACTGAAGCTTTCTTT

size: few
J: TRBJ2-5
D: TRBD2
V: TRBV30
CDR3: CAWSMGLAEETQYF
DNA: TGTGCCTGGAGTATGGGACTAGCGGAAGAGACCCAGTACTTC

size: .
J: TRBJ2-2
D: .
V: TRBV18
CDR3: CASSPRESTGELFF
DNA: TGTGCCAGCTCACCCCGGGAGTCCACCGGGGAGCTGTTTTTT

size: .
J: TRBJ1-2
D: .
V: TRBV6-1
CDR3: CASREGTVYYGYTF
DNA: TGTGCCAGCCGGGAGGGCACTGTTTACTATGGCTACACCTTC

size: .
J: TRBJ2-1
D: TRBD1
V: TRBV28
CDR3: CASISAGTGADEQFF
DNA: TGTGCCAGCATCTCCGCCGGGACAGGGGCCGATGAGCAGTTCTTC

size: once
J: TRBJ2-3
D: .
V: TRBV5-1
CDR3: CASSPDRPTDTQYF
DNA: TGCGCCAGCAGCCCGGACAGACCCACAGATACGCAGTATTTT

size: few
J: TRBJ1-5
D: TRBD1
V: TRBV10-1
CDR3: CASRGDRVNQPQHF
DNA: TGCGCCAGCAGGGGGGACAGGGTAAATCAGCCCCAGCATTTT

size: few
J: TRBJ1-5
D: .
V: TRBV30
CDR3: CAWSLGPGSNQPQHF
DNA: TGTGCCTGGAGTCTCGGGCCGGGGAGCAATCAGCCCCAGCATTTT

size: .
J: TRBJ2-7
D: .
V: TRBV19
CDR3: CASSILQGGHEQYF
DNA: TGTGCCAGTAGTATCTTACAGGGCGGGCACGAGCAGTACTTC

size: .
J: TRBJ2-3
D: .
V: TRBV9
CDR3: CASRISGGSTDTQYF
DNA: TGTGCCAGCAGGATAAGCGGAGGGAGCACAGATACGCAGTATTTT

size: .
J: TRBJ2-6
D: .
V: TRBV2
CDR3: CASAGSGANVLTF
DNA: TGTGCCAGCGCGGGCTCTGGGGCCAACGTCCTGACTTTC

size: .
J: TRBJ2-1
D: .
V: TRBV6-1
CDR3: CASSPLAIGYNEQFF
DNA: TGTGCCAGCAGCCCCCTAGCGATAGGCTACAATGAGCAGTTCTTC

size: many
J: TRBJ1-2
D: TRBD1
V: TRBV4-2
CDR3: CASSKWTGLPYGYTF
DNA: TGTGCCAGCAGCAAATGGACAGGGCTGCCCTATGGCTACACCTTC

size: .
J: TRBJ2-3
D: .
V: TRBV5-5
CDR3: CASTRPGRDTQYF
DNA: TGTGCCAGCACCCGGCCCGGGAGAGATACGCAGTATTTT

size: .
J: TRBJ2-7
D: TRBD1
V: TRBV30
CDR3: CAWSGRGRVEQYF
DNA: TGTGCCTGGAGTGGCAGGGGGCGCGTCGAGCAGTACTTC

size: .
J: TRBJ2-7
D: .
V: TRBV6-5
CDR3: CASSPRGLSYEQSF
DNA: TGTGCCAGCAGCCCGCGGGGACTCTCCTACGAGCAGTCCTTC

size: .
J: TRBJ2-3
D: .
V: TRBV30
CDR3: CAWRRVRTDRTDTQYF
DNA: TGTGCCTGGAGGAGGGTTCGGACGGATCGCACAGATACGCAGTATTTT

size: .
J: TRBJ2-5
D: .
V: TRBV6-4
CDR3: CASSVTATSPETQYF
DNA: TGTGCCAGCAGTGTGACAGCAACCTCACCAGAGACCCAGTACTTC

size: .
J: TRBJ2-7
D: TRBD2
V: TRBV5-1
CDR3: CASSLRGGISGRNYEQYF
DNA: TGCGCCAGCAGCTTAAGAGGAGGTATTAGCGGGAGGAATTACGAGCAGTACTTC

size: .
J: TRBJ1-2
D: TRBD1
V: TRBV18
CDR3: CASSRQGLNGGYTF
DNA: TGTGCCAGCTCAAGACAGGGACTGAATGGGGGCTACACCTTC

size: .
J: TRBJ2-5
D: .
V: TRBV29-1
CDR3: CSVEAEFLETQYF
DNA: TGCAGCGTTGAAGCCGAGTTTCTAGAGACCCAGTACTTC

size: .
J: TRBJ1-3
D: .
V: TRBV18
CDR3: CASSSGLISGNTIYF
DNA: TGTGCCAGCTCATCCGGACTGATCTCTGGAAACACCATATATTTT

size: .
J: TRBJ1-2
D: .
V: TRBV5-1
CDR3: CASSGGRGLDGYTF
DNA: TGCGCCAGCAGCGGAGGCAGGGGTTTGGACGGCTACACCTTC

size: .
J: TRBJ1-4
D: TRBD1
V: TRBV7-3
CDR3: CASSLMGQGNEKLFF
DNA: TGTGCCAGCAGCTTGATGGGACAGGGTAATGAAAAACTGTTTTTT

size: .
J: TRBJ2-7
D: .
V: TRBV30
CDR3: CAWSLVPWYEQYF
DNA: TGTGCCTGGAGTCTAGTGCCTTGGTACGAGCAGTACTTC

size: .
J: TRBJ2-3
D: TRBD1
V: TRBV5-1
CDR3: CASSSLAGGTDTQYF
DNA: TGCGCCAGCAGCTCGCTAGCAGGGGGAACAGATACGCAGTATTTT

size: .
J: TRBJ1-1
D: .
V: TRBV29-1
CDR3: CSVAWSRGTEAFF
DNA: TGCAGCGTTGCCTGGTCTAGGGGGACTGAAGCTTTCTTT

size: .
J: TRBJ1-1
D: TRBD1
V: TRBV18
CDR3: CASSQGALGAEAFF
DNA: TGTGCCAGCTCCCAGGGGGCCTTGGGAGCTGAAGCTTTCTTT

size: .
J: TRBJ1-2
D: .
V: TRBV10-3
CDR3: CAISGTSRSGYTF
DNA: TGTGCCATCAGCGGGACTTCTAGGTCTGGCTACACCTTC

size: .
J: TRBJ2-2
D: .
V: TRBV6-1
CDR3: CARRGKTGELFF
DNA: TGTGCCAGGAGGGGGAAAACCGGGGAGCTGTTTTTT

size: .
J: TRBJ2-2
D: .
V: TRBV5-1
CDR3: CASSWGGTNTGELFF
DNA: TGCGCCAGCAGCTGGGGCGGGACCAACACCGGGGAGCTGTTTTTT

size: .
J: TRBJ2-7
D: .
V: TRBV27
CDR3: CASSSDRSPGEQYF
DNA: TGTGCCAGCAGTTCAGACAGGTCCCCCGGGGAGCAGTACTTC

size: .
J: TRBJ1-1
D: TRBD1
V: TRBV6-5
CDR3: CASSYQETGGEAFF
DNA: TGTGCCAGCAGTTACCAAGAGACAGGGGGGGAAGCTTTCTTT

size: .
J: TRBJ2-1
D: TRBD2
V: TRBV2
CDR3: CASSGRAYPSNEQFF
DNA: TGTGCCAGCAGCGGGAGGGCCTATCCCTCAAATGAGCAGTTCTTC

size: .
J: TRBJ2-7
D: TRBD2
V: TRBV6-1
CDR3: CASSGTREVHEQYF
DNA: TGTGCCAGCAGCGGGACTAGAGAAGTCCACGAGCAGTACTTC

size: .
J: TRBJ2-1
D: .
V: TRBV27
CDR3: CASSLASAISYNEQFF
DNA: TGTGCCAGCAGTTTGGCTAGCGCGATATCTTACAATGAGCAGTTCTTC

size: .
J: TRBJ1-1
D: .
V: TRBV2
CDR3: CALPRTRINSAANTEAFF
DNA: TGTGCCCTTCCGAGGACCAGGATTAATAGCGCCGCGAACACTGAAGCTTTCTTT

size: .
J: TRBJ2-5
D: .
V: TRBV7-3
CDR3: CASSLLPGGETQYF
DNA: TGTGCCAGCAGCTTACTTCCTGGAGGGGAGACCCAGTACTTC

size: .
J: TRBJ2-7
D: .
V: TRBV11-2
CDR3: CASSYSSTYEQYF
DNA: TGTGCCAGCAGCTACTCGAGTACCTACGAGCAGTACTTC

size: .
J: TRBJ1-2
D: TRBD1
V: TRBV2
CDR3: CASSQGQGYRGYTF
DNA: TGTGCCAGCAGTCAGGGACAGGGCTACCGTGGCTACACCTTC

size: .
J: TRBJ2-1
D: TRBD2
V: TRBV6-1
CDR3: CASRAGGINEQFF
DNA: TGTGCCAGCCGAGCGGGAGGGATCAATGAGCAGTTCTTC

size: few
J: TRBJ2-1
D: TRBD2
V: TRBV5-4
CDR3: CASSGSSGIKDEQFF
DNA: TGTGCCAGCAGCGGGTCTAGCGGGATTAAAGATGAGCAGTTCTTC

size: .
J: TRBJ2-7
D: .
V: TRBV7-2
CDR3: CASSLGQGFYEQYF
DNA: TGTGCCAGCAGTTTGGGCCAGGGGTTTTACGAGCAGTACTTC

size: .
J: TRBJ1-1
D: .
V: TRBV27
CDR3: CASSYAPASGTEAFF
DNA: TGTGCCAGCAGCTACGCACCGGCTAGTGGCACTGAAGCTTTCTTT

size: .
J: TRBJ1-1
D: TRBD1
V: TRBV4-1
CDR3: CASSQAGQGNTEAFF
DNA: TGCGCCAGCAGCCAGGCGGGACAGGGGAACACTGAAGCTTTCTTT

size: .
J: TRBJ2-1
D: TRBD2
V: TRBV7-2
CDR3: CASSFSGRRVGEQFF
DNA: TGTGCCAGCAGCTTTAGCGGGAGACGGGTGGGTGAGCAGTTCTTC

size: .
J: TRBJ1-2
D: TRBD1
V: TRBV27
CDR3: CASSFRQGLLGYTF
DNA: TGTGCCAGCAGTTTCAGACAGGGCTTGCTCGGCTACACCTTC

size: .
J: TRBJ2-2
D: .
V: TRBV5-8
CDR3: CASSLVYGGALRTGELFF
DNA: TGTGCCAGCAGCTTGGTATATGGGGGCGCCCTCCGCACCGGGGAGCTGTTTTTT

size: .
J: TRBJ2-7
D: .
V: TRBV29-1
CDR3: CSVLSLYSYEQYF
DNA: TGCAGCGTTTTGTCCCTTTACTCCTACGAGCAGTACTTC